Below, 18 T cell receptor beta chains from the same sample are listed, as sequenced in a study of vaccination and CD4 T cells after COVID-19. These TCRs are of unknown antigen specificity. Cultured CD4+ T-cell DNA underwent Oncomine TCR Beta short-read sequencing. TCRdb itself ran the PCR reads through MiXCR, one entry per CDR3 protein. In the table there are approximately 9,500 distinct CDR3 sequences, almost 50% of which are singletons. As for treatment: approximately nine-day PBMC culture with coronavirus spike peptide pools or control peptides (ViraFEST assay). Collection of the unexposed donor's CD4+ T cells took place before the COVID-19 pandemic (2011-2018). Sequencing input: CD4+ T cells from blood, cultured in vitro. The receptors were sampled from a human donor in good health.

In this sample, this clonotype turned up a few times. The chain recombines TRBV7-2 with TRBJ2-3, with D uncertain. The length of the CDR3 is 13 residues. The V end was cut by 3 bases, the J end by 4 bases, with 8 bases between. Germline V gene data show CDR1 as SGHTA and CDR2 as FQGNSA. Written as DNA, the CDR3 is TGTGCCAGCAGCTTGGGATTCGCAGATACGCAGTATTTT. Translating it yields CASSLGFADTQYF.

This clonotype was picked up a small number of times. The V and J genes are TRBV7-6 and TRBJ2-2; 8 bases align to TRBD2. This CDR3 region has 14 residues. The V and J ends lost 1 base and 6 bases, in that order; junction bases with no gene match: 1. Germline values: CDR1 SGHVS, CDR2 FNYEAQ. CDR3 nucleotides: TGTGCCAGCAGCTTAGTAGCGGGGCCCGGGGAGCTGTTTTTT. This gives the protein CASSLVAGPGELFF.

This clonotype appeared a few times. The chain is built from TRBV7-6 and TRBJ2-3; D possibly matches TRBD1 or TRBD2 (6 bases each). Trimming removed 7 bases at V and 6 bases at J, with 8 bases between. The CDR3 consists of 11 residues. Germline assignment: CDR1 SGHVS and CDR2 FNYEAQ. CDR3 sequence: CASKGGDTQYF. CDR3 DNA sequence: TGTGCCAGCAAGGGGGGTGATACGCAGTATTTT.

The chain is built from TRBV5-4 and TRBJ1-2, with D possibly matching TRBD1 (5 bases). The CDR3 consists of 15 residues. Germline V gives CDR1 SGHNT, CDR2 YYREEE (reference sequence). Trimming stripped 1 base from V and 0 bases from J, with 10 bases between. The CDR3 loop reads CASSLFDRPNYGYTF. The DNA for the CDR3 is TGTGCCAGCAGCTTGTTCGACAGACCTAACTATGGCTACACCTTC.

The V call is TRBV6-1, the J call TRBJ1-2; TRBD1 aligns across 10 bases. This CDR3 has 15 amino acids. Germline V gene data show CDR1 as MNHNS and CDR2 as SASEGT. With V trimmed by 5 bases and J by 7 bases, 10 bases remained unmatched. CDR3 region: CASSRPGQGLGGYTF. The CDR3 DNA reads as TGTGCCAGCAGTCGACCGGGACAGGGGTTAGGTGGCTACACCTTC.

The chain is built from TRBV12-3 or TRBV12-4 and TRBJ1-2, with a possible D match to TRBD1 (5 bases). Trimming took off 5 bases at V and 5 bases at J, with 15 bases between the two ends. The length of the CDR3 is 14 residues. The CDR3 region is CASSPGDGVYGYTF. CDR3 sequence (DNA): TGTGCCAGCAGTCCGGGGGACGGCGTATATGGCTACACCTTC.

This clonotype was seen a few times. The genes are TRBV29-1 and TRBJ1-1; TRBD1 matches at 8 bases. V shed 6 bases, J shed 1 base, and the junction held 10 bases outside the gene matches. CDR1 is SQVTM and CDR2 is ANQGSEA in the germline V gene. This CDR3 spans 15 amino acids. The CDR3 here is CSVPGTGRTNTEAFF. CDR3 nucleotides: TGCAGCGTCCCCGGGACAGGCCGAACGAACACTGAAGCTTTCTTT. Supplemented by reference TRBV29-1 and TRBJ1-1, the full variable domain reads SAVISQKPSRDICQRGTSLTIQCQVDSQVTMMFWYRQQPGQSLTLIATANQGSEATYESGFVIDKFPISRPNLTFSTLTVSNMSPEDSSIYLCSVPGTGRTNTEAFFGQGTRLTVV.

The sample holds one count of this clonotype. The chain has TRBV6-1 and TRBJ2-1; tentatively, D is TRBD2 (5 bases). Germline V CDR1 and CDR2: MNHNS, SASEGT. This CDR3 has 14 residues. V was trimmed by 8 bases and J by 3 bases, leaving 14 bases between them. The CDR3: CASGGYRDYNEQFF. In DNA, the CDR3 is TGTGCCAGCGGCGGATACCGGGACTACAATGAGCAGTTCTTC.

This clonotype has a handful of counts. Here the CDR3 reads CASSQDPQGRSPLHF. The CDR3 DNA reads TGTGCCAGCAGCCAAGATCCCCAGGGACGGTCACCCCTCCACTTT. This chain connects TRBV14 to TRBJ1-6, with a tentative D call TRBD1 (5 bases). The CDR3 spans 15 residues. Germline CDR1 and CDR2: SGHDN and FVKESK. Deletions cut 0 bases from V and 10 bases from J, with 13 bases between.

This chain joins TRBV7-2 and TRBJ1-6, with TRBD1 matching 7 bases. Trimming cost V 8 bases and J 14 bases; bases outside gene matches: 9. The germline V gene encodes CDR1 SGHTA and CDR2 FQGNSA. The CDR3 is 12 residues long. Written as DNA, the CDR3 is TGTGCCAGCGGGCGGGAGCAGGGGGCCCTCCACTTT. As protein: CASGREQGALHF.

CDR3 DNA: TGCGCCAGCAGGGTCACAGGGGGCGGTGAGCAGTTCTTC. Amino acids: CASRVTGGGEQFF. The chain joins TRBV5-1 to TRBJ2-1; 9 bases align to TRBD1. Trimming at V came to 5 bases and at J to 9 bases, leaving 6 bases not matched to a gene. Germline values: CDR1 SGHRS, CDR2 YFSETQ. The CDR3 consists of 13 residues.

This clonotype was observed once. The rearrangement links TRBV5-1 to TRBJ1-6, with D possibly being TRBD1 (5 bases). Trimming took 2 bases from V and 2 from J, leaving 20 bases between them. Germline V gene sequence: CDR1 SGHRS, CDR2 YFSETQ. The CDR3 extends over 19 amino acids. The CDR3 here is CASSFGQGAAETYNSPLHF. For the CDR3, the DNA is TGCGCCAGCAGCTTCGGCCAGGGAGCAGCCGAAACCTATAATTCACCCCTCCACTTT.

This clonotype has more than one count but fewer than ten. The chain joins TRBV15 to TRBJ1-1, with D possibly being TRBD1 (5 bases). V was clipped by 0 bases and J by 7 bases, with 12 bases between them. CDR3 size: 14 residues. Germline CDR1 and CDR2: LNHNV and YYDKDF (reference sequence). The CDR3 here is CATSRDMTANEAFF. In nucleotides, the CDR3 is TGTGCCACCAGCAGAGATATGACAGCTAATGAAGCTTTCTTT.

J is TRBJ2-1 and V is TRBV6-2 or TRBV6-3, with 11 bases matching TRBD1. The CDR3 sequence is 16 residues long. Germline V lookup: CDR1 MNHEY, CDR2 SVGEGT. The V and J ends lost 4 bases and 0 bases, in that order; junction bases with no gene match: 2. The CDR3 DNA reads TGTGCCAGCAGTTGGGGGACAGGGGGCTCCTACAATGAGCAGTTCTTC. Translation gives CASSWGTGGSYNEQFF.

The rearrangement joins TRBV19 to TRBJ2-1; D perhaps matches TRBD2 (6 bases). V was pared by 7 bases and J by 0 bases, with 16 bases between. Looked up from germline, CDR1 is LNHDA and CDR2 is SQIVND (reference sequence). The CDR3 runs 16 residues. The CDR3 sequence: CASNAPGRGSYNEQFF. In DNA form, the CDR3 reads TGTGCCAGTAACGCCCCGGGGCGGGGCTCCTACAATGAGCAGTTCTTC.

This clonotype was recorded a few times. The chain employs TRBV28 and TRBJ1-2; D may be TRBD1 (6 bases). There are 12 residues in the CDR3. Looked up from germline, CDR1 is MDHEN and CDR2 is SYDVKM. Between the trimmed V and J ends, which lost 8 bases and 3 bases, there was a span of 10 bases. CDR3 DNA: TGTGCCAGCCAGGGGAACGACTATGGCTACACCTTC. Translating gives CASQGNDYGYTF.

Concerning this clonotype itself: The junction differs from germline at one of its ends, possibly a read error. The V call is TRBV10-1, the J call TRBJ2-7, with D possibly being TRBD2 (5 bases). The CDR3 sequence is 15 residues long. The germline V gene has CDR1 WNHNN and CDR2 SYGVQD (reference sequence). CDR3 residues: CASSDGRGPWSEQYF. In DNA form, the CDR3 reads TGTGCCAGCAGTGACGGACGGGGTCCCTGGAGCGAGCAGTACTTC.

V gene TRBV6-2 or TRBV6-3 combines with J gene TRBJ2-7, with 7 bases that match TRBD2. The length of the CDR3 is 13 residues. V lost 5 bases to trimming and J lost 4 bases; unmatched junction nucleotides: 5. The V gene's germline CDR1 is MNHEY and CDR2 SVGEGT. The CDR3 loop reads CASSRGGSYEQYF. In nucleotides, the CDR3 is TGTGCCAGCAGTCGCGGGGGTTCATACGAGCAGTACTTC.